This TCR beta chain was recovered during a study of Graves' ophthalmopathy and Graves' hyperthyroidism. The wider study: The blood sample was drawn at first diagnosis and before any treatment. The study's findings and limits: Most thyroid clonotypes expanded beyond 0.001 frequency were also found in blood.

To note about this clonotype: Its cognate antigen is unknown.

Amplification targeted the TCR beta CDR3 regions, with RNA transcripts as the source material. In the first round, RT-PCR was carried out with HTBI primers, and a multiplex PCR formed the second round. One entry per CDR3 protein results from TCRdb running MiXCR on the multiplex PCR reads. The table records under 350,000 distinct CDR3 sequences, roughly a sixth of them present only once. The CDR3 has 15 residues. The V gene end was trimmed by 4 bases and the J gene end by 1 base; junction bases not matched to a gene: 4. Germline values: CDR1 MNHEY, CDR2 SVGAGI. Ophthalmopathy donors' eye disease showed moderate-to-severe activity, CAS of at least 3, NOSPECS of at least 4 and duration under 3 months. PBMCs were density-gradient isolated from approximately 9.8 ml fresh blood.

The chain recombines TRBV6-5 with TRBJ2-7, with 10 positions matching TRBD2. The TCR sequence derives from an adult man with Graves' ophthalmopathy. The sequencing input was peripheral blood. CDR3 region: CASSFASGSSYEQYF. The CDR3 DNA reads TGTGCCAGCAGTTTTGCTAGCGGGAGTTCCTACGAGCAGTACTTC.